The rows below give T cell receptor beta chains drawn from one sample of a study of beta chain features in type 1 diabetes. This table comes from immunoSEQ multiplex PCR, and its TCRdb copy is limited to in-frame clones, with some not included. There are about 340,000 clones in the sample; roughly 8% occur only once, and 0.44% lies in the top ten. The sequencing sample was made of central memory CD4+ T cells from blood. These TCRs come from a woman younger than 35 in good health. The CDR3 runs from the conserved cysteine through the conserved F or W. D genes are given only for firm matches. A clone size is listed for some rows: how often the clone was seen (once, few, many), or a class if it is expanded.

cdr3_nt cdr3_aa v_call d_call j_call clone_size
TGTGCCATCAGTGACTCTACAGGGTATCGTGGCTACACCTTC CAISDSTGYRGYTF TRBV6-5 . TRBJ1-2 few
TGTGCCAGCAGCTTGGAATTGAGGCATCCCTATGGCTACACCTTC CASSLELRHPYGYTF TRBV5-5 . TRBJ1-2 .
TGTGCCAGCAGCGTAACTAGCGGGAATAATGAGCAGTTCTTC CASSVTSGNNEQFF TRBV9 TRBD2 TRBJ2-1 .
TGTGCCAGCAGGCCCGGGACGGCACTGAACACTGAAGCTTTCTTT CASRPGTALNTEAFF TRBV6-1 . TRBJ1-1 .
TGTGCCAGCACCCTGTGGCCTCTCTTGGACTATGGCTACACCTTC CASTLWPLLDYGYTF TRBV7-9 . TRBJ1-2 many
TGTGCCAGCAGCTTGTTTGAGAATGAGCAGTTCTTC CASSLFENEQFF TRBV5-4 . TRBJ2-1 few
TGTGCCAGCAGCTTACCCCCGGGACTAGTTGTAAATGAGCAGTTCTTC CASSLPPGLVVNEQFF TRBV13 TRBD2 TRBJ2-1 .
TGTGCCAGCAGCTTAGGAGGCAGAGAGAACTATGGCTACACCTTC CASSLGGRENYGYTF TRBV7-9 . TRBJ1-2 .
TGCAGCGTTTCACAGGGTTTAACTAATGAAAAACTGTTTTTT CSVSQGLTNEKLFF TRBV29-1 . TRBJ1-4 few
TGCAGCGTTGAGGCCCTTAGCGGGTACAATGAGCAGTTCTTC CSVEALSGYNEQFF TRBV29-1 TRBD2 TRBJ2-1 few
TGTGCCAGCAGTTACGGGGGGAGACCCTACGAGCAGTACTTC CASSYGGRPYEQYF TRBV6-6 . TRBJ2-7 few
TGCGCCAGCAGCTTGGCTAGGACAGGGCTCTACGAGCAGTACTTC CASSLARTGLYEQYF TRBV5-1 TRBD1 TRBJ2-7 few
TGTGCCAGCAGAACTAGCGGGCACTCCTACGAGCAGTACTTC CASRTSGHSYEQYF TRBV7-2 TRBD2 TRBJ2-7 .
TGTGCCAGCAGTTACCAGGTCGCCCGGCAGTATTTT CASSYQVARQYF TRBV6-5 . TRBJ2-3 few
TGTGCCAGCAGTGAAAACAGAGATACGCAGTATTTT CASSENRDTQYF TRBV2 . TRBJ2-3 .
TGTGCCAGCGGGGCTACAGGGAATCAGCCCCAGCATTTT CASGATGNQPQHF TRBV2 . TRBJ1-5 .
TGTGCCAGCAGCTTCAGTGAGACCCAGTACTTC CASSFSETQYF TRBV7-2 . TRBJ2-5 many
TGTGCCAGCAGCCACATAGCGGGAGCTAACGTCCTGACTTTC CASSHIAGANVLTF TRBV5-6 TRBD2 TRBJ2-6 .
TGTGCCAGCAGCACGCAGGGGGGCACTGAAGCTTTCTTT CASSTQGGTEAFF TRBV7-9 TRBD1 TRBJ1-1 many
TGTGCCAGCAGCCCAGGGGGAGGGTCTAGTGGCGTATTCTTC CASSPGGGSSGVFF TRBV11-3 . TRBJ2-1 .
TGTGCCAGCGGGAGTCGACAGGGTAGTGGCTACACCTTC CASGSRQGSGYTF TRBV2 TRBD1 TRBJ1-2 .
TGCGCCAGCAGCCGATCCCTCACAGGGGCCAATCAGCCCCAGCATTTT CASSRSLTGANQPQHF TRBV4-1 TRBD1 TRBJ1-5 .
TGTGCCAGCAGCCAAGGGGGTGACAGGTCCTACAATGAGCAGTTCTTC CASSQGGDRSYNEQFF TRBV4-2 . TRBJ2-1 few
TGTGCCAGCTCACCACCGGTATCAGGGGGCATTGGAGAGACCCAGTACTTC CASSPPVSGGIGETQYF TRBV18 TRBD1 TRBJ2-5 few
TGCGCCAGCAGCTTGGGTAGGGGTGGAGGTGGCTACACCTTC CASSLGRGGGGYTF TRBV5-1 . TRBJ1-2 few
TGTGCCATCAGTGATCCTCGTAGATCCAGCGAGCAGTACTTC CAISDPRRSSEQYF TRBV10-3 . TRBJ2-7 few
TGTGCCAGCAGCAGGACTAGCGGGGACTACGAGCAGTACTTC CASSRTSGDYEQYF TRBV7-2 TRBD2 TRBJ2-7 few
TGCGCCAGCAGCCCCCTCAGCCTAAACACCGGGGAGCTGTTTTTT CASSPLSLNTGELFF TRBV5-1 . TRBJ2-2 few
TGTGCCAGCAGCACTCTGACAGGGTGGCCGAACACTGAAGCTTTCTTT CASSTLTGWPNTEAFF TRBV7-2 TRBD1 TRBJ1-1 .
TGTGCCAGCAGTCCCCGGACTAGCGGGTACGAGCAGTACTTC CASSPRTSGYEQYF TRBV2 TRBD2 TRBJ2-7 many
TGTGCCAGCAGCTTGCCGAGGGGGACTAGCGGGAGTACCTACAATGAGCAGTTCTTC CASSLPRGTSGSTYNEQFF TRBV7-2 TRBD2 TRBJ2-1 few
TGTGCCAGCTACAGGGCTGGTCAGCCCCAGCATTTT CASYRAGQPQHF TRBV19 . TRBJ1-5 many
TGTGCCAGCAACTCCGTTGTCTCGGCGCAGTATTTT CASNSVVSAQYF TRBV28 . TRBJ2-3 few
TGTGCCAGCAGAACCGGGACAGGGGGCACTGAAGCTTTCTTT CASRTGTGGTEAFF TRBV7-2 TRBD1 TRBJ1-1 few
TGTGCCAGCGGATGGGGGACTAGCACAGATACGCAGTATTTT CASGWGTSTDTQYF TRBV7-9 . TRBJ2-3 few
TGTGCCAGCAGGTTAAATTGGGAGACCCAGTACTTC CASRLNWETQYF TRBV28 . TRBJ2-5 few
TGTGCCAGCAGCTTGGTGAGCGGGAACACTGAAGCTTTCTTT CASSLVSGNTEAFF TRBV5-4 . TRBJ1-1 few
TGTGCCAGCAGTGTGGGGCGGAACACTGAAGCTTTCTTT CASSVGRNTEAFF TRBV7-2 . TRBJ1-1 .
TGTGCCAGCAGTGTTGGGCAGGGACACTCTGGAAACACCATATATTTT CASSVGQGHSGNTIYF TRBV2 . TRBJ1-3 few
TGTGCCAGCAGCCAGGAGACAGGGCAATCGGACAATGAGCAGTTCTTC CASSQETGQSDNEQFF TRBV4-2 TRBD1 TRBJ2-1 few
TGCAGCGTTGTTTCTAGCGGGAGGGCCCCCTACAATGAGCAGTTCTTC CSVVSSGRAPYNEQFF TRBV29-1 TRBD2 TRBJ2-1 .
TGTGCCAGCCGCGAGGTCTGGGGAGCTAACTATGGCTACACCTTC CASREVWGANYGYTF TRBV6-1 . TRBJ1-2 .
TGTGCCAGTAGTAGTTCCGGGCCCGGGACCCAGTACTTC CASSSSGPGTQYF TRBV19 . TRBJ2-5 few
TGTGCCAGCAGCAGCAACAGGGCTTCGAACTACAATGAGCAGTTCTTC CASSSNRASNYNEQFF TRBV7-9 . TRBJ2-1 .